These 28 T cell receptor beta chains were all obtained from the same sample, sequenced in a study of T cell responses to AZD1222 COVID-19 vaccine. TCRdb's copy holds only in-frame clones and misses some; the assay was immunoSEQ multiplex PCR. This repertoire shows more than 85,000 clones, around 73% found once; its top ten account for around a fifth. Sequences were derived from peripheral blood, sampled on day 0 of AZD1222 vaccination. The receptors were gathered from an adult in good health.

V is TRBV18 and J is TRBJ2-7; 8 positions agree with TRBD1. The CDR3 spans 15 residues. Germline CDR1 KGHSH, CDR2 LQKENI. Germline trimming cut 4 bases from V and 4 bases from J; bases unmatched to any gene: 9. CDR3 sequence reads: CASSRPPQGAYEQYF. Written as DNA, the CDR3 is TGTGCCAGCTCACGCCCCCCCCAGGGGGCTTACGAGCAGTACTTC.

The chain employs TRBV11-2 and TRBJ1-6; D is uncertain. There are 15 residues in the CDR3. Trimming cost V 5 bases and J 6 bases, with 14 bases left between them. From germline, CDR1 is SGHAT and CDR2 FQNNGV. The CDR3 here is CASSPIGRGNSPLHF. CDR3 nucleotide sequence: TGTGCCAGCAGCCCTATCGGACGGGGTAATTCACCCCTCCACTTT.

The genes are TRBV10-3 and TRBJ2-1, with TRBD2 identical over 8 bases. Germline V CDR1 and CDR2: ENHRY, SYGVKD. The CDR3 is made up of 15 amino acids. Germline trimming cut 6 bases from V and 8 bases from J; bases unmatched to any gene: 12. The CDR3 nucleotides are TGTGCCATCAGGGAGGCCCCGGGAGGGATCGATGAGCAGTTCTTC. This codes for CAIREAPGGIDEQFF.

This clone was counted a single time. The chain joins TRBV4-3 to TRBJ1-5, with a possible D match to TRBD1 (5 bases). CDR1 and CDR2 (germline): LGHNA, YSLEER. V gave up 4 bases and J gave up 5 bases, with 12 bases separating them. CDR3 length equals 14 residues. CDR3 in amino acids: CASSPEAGHQPQHF. The CDR3 nucleotides read TGCGCCAGCAGCCCCGAAGCGGGACATCAGCCCCAGCATTTT.

V usage is TRBV10-2 and J usage is TRBJ1-1, with D possibly being TRBD1 (6 bases). Germline V gives CDR1 WSHSY, CDR2 SAAADI. The CDR3 length is 15 residues. Trimming took off 7 bases at V and 1 base at J, with 16 bases between the two ends. This chain's CDR3 is CASTIRGAGNTEAFF. Written as DNA, the CDR3 is TGCGCCAGCACGATACGGGGGGCTGGGAACACTGAAGCTTTCTTT.

CDR3 sequence reads: CASGQGVGELFF. The DNA for the CDR3 is TGTGCCAGTGGCCAGGGGGTCGGGGAGCTGTTTTTT. This chain links TRBV19 with TRBJ2-2, with 7 bases lining up with TRBD1. Germline V gene lookup returns CDR1 LNHDA and CDR2 SQIVND (reference sequence). CDR3 length equals 12 residues. V lost 8 bases to trimming and J lost 7 bases; unmatched junction nucleotides: 4. Complete variable domain (other parts from reference TRBV19 and TRBJ2-2): DGGITQSPKYLFRKEGQNVTLSCEQNLNHDAMYWYRQDPGQGLRLIYYSQIVNDFQKGDIAEGYSVSREKKESFPLTVTSAQKNPTAFYLCASGQGVGELFFGEGSRLTVL.

The rearrangement uses TRBV4-2 and TRBJ2-1; 14 bases are shared with TRBD2. The germline V gene encodes CDR1 LGHNA and CDR2 YNFKEQ. The CDR3 covers 17 residues. V was clipped by 3 bases and J by 7 bases; unmatched bases: 8. CDR3 coding DNA: TGTGCCAGCAGCCAGGCCATTGGGACTAGCGGGAGTAATGAGCAGTTCTTC. This gives the protein CASSQAIGTSGSNEQFF.

This chain connects TRBV7-2 to TRBJ1-6, with D maybe TRBD1 (6 bases). Germline assignment: CDR1 SGHTA and CDR2 FQGNSA. Trimming removed 3 bases from V and 15 bases from J, with 9 bases in between. This CDR3 is 11 amino acids long. The CDR3 nucleotides are TGTGCCAGCAGCTTCGGACAGTACCTCCACTTT. Translated, it gives CASSFGQYLHF.

The chain's CDR3 is CASSHWTSGRGEQYF. The CDR3 coding sequence is TGTGCCAGCAGCCATTGGACTAGCGGGAGGGGCGAGCAGTACTTC. The genes are TRBV14 and TRBJ2-7, with 15 bases that match TRBD2. Germline-derived CDR1 and CDR2 are SGHDN and FVKESK. The junction had 3 bases not matched to a gene; V was cut back by 3 bases and J by 6 bases. This CDR3 has 15 residues.

The sample holds one count of this clone. This chain joins TRBV4-3 and TRBJ1-1; TRBD1 agrees at 9 bases. Germline CDR1 LGHNA, CDR2 YSLEER. The CDR3 totals 14 residues. V lost 4 bases, J lost 5 bases, and 5 bases stayed unmatched. CDR3 in DNA: TGCGCCAGCAGCCGGGGGACAGGGCGAACTGAAGCTTTCTTT. Its protein is CASSRGTGRTEAFF.

DNA for the CDR3: TGCGCCAGCACGCGAGCCCACAGGGCCTCTGGGGCCAACGTCCTGACTTTC. This codes for CASTRAHRASGANVLTF. The chain is built from TRBV5-1 and TRBJ2-6, with a tentative D call TRBD1 (6 bases). Germline CDR1 SGHRS, CDR2 YFSETQ. The ends were cut back, 6 bases at V and 0 bases at J, with 16 bases in the middle. CDR3 length: 17 residues. Full variable domain (outside the CDR3, taken from reference TRBV5-1 and TRBJ2-6): KAGVTQTPRYLIKTRGQQVTLSCSPISGHRSVSWYQQTPGQGLQFLFEYFSETQRNKGNFPGRFSGRQFSNSRSEMNVSTLELGDSALYLCASTRAHRASGANVLTFGAGSRLTVL.

The V call is TRBV6-5, the J call TRBJ2-5, with D perhaps being TRBD1 or TRBD2 (5 bases each). The germline CDR1 and CDR2 sequences are MNHEY and SVGAGI. Trimming stripped 7 bases from V and 5 bases from J, with 17 bases between. CDR3 length: 14 residues. In DNA, the CDR3 is TGTGCCAGCACCCCAGGGAATCGGGGCGAGACCCAGTACTTC. Translation: CASTPGNRGETQYF.

A single count supports this clone. V is TRBV25-1 and J is TRBJ2-1; 7 positions agree with TRBD2. Germline V gene lookup returns CDR1 MGHDK and CDR2 SYGVNS. The CDR3 covers 16 residues. V lost 5 bases to trimming and J lost 1 base; unmatched junction nucleotides: 8. The CDR3 sequence: CASSSGGTMSYNEQFF. The CDR3 bases are TGTGCCAGCAGTTCCGGGGGGACTATGTCCTACAATGAGCAGTTCTTC.

About this clone itself: One end of the junction fails to match germline, which may point to a read error. This chain connects TRBV27 to TRBJ2-3; 10 nucleotides align to TRBD2. Germline values: CDR1 MNHEY, CDR2 SMNVEV (reference sequence). CDR3 length equals 16 residues. The CDR3: CATSLYSGRVADTQYF. As DNA, the CDR3 is TGTGCCACCAGTTTATACAGCGGGAGGGTTGCAGATACGCAGTATTTT.

The J gene is TRBJ1-2, the V gene TRBV10-2; 11 bases are shared with TRBD1. J was trimmed by 2 bases and V by 6 bases; bases with no gene match: 5. This CDR3 has 15 residues. In germline, CDR1 is WSHSY, CDR2 SAAADI. The CDR3 bases are TGCGCCAGCAGACCGGGACAGGGGGAAAACTATGGCTACACCTTC. Its protein is CASRPGQGENYGYTF.

The rearrangement uses TRBV3-1 (or the pseudogene TRBV3-2) and TRBJ2-2; 10 bases map to TRBD2. This CDR3 has 17 amino acids. Germline-derived CDR1 and CDR2 are LGHDT and YNNKEL (reference sequence). V was pared by 4 bases and J by 5 bases, with 10 bases of the junction left unmatched. CDR3 DNA: TGTGCCAGCAGCCCAAGATCGGGACTAGCGCGAACCGGGGAGCTGTTTTTT. Translated: CASSPRSGLARTGELFF.

This sequence joins TRBV30 and TRBJ2-7; D is perhaps TRBD2 (5 bases). This CDR3 is 12 amino acids long. CDR1 is GTSNPN, CDR2 SVGIG, per germline (reference sequence). Trimming removed 0 bases from V and 7 bases from J, with 10 bases in between. The CDR3 sequence is CAWSVGEGEQYF. In DNA form, the CDR3 reads TGTGCCTGGAGTGTGGGTGAGGGAGAGCAGTACTTC.

This chain uses TRBV5-5 with TRBJ1-4, with D unclear. There are 15 residues in the CDR3. Germline V gene lookup returns CDR1 SGHKS and CDR2 YYEKEE (reference sequence). V was trimmed by 6 bases and J by 4 bases, leaving 16 bases between them. CDR3 protein: CASNLREGLNEKLFF. The CDR3 DNA reads as TGTGCCAGCAACCTTCGTGAGGGCCTTAATGAAAAACTGTTTTTT.

The CDR3 DNA sequence: TGCAGTGCTAGAGATTCGGTGCGGGAGTTCTTC. It translates to CSARDSVREFF. The chain employs TRBV20-1 and TRBJ2-1, with D tentatively TRBD2 (5 bases). The CDR3 loop spans 11 amino acids. CDR1 and CDR2 from the germline V gene are DFQATT and SNEGSKA (reference sequence). Trimming pared 0 bases from V and 14 bases from J, leaving 11 bases between.

V usage is TRBV5-1 and J usage is TRBJ1-1, with D unresolved. This CDR3 is built from 12 residues. V gave up 2 bases and J gave up 6 bases, with 8 bases separating them. Germline CDR1 reads SGHRS; CDR2 reads YFSETQ. In nucleotides, the CDR3 is TGCGCCAGCAGCTTCGATTTGGCTGAAGCTTTCTTT. This translates into CASSFDLAEAFF.

In this sample, this clone turned up a few times. This rearrangement joins TRBV27 to TRBJ1-1, with a possible D match to TRBD1 (6 bases). Per the germline V gene, CDR1 is MNHEY and CDR2 is SMNVEV (reference sequence). The CDR3 runs 13 residues. With 6 bases removed from V and 5 bases from J, the gap between germline ends came to 13 bases. CDR3 amino acids: CASRTGWGTEAFF. As DNA, the CDR3 is TGTGCCAGCAGGACAGGCTGGGGGACTGAAGCTTTCTTT.

This clone was detected a few times. This rearrangement joins TRBV3-1 (or the pseudogene TRBV3-2) to TRBJ2-4; the match to TRBD1 covers 9 bases. CDR3 size: 17 residues. Trimming removed 4 bases from V and 9 bases from J; junction bases left unmatched: 16. Germline V lookup: CDR1 LGHDT, CDR2 YNNKEL (reference sequence). The CDR3 DNA reads as TGTGCCAGCAGCCGCCAGGGACAGGGAGACCCGGATGGCATTCAGTACTTC. Translated: CASSRQGQGDPDGIQYF.

This chain links TRBV20-1 with TRBJ2-7; D gene uncertain. In germline, CDR1 is DFQATT, CDR2 SNEGSKA (reference sequence). The CDR3 contains 11 residues. Trimming took 3 bases from V and 10 from J, leaving 13 bases between them. CDR3 DNA sequence: TGCAGTGCTAGTTTTGAGGCCCAACAGTACTTC. Translation gives CSASFEAQQYF.

The chain employs TRBV7-2 and TRBJ2-7; D unresolved. V was trimmed by 1 base and J by 3 bases, leaving 10 bases between them. Germline V CDR1 and CDR2: SGHTA, FQGNSA. The CDR3 has 14 amino acids. CDR3: CASSLGTSYYEQYF. The CDR3 region has the DNA TGTGCCAGCAGCTTAGGCACCAGCTACTACGAGCAGTACTTC.

This CDR3 is CASPRRSGTDKRGGYTF. The CDR3 DNA reads TGTGCCAGCCCTCGGAGGTCCGGGACAGACAAACGAGGAGGCTACACCTTC. The V call is TRBV2, the J call TRBJ1-2; 7 nucleotides agree with TRBD1. The germline V gene has CDR1 SNHLY and CDR2 FYNNEI. After removal of 8 bases from V and 8 bases from J, the junction contained 23 bases not matched to a gene. This CDR3 spans 17 amino acids.

The rearrangement uses TRBV30 and TRBJ1-2, with 7 bases matching TRBD1. The germline CDR1 and CDR2 sequences are GTSNPN and SVGIG (reference sequence). V lost 3 bases to trimming and J lost 2 bases; unmatched junction nucleotides: 12. The length of the CDR3 is 16 residues. In DNA form, the CDR3 reads TGTGCCTGGAGATGGAGGGGGACAGTTGTAAACTATGGCTACACCTTC. Protein: CAWRWRGTVVNYGYTF.

V is TRBV29-1 and J is TRBJ2-1; D might be TRBD2 (7 bases). CDR3 length: 15 amino acids. Germline loops: CDR1 SQVTM, CDR2 ANQGSEA. Trimming pared 3 bases from V and 4 bases from J, leaving 16 bases between. The CDR3 bases are TGCAGCGTTGATGGGGGCGGGGGAAATTACAATGAGCAGTTCTTC. Protein: CSVDGGGGNYNEQFF.

This chain links TRBV15 with TRBJ2-1; D is ambiguous. Looked up from germline, CDR1 is LNHNV and CDR2 is YYDKDF (reference sequence). Deletions cut 0 bases from V and 12 bases from J, with 6 bases between. The CDR3 runs 11 residues. For the CDR3, the DNA is TGTGCCACCAGCAGAGAGACGGGGCAGTTCTTC. Its protein product is CATSRETGQFF.